This T cell receptor beta chain is drawn from a study of shared clonotypes between healthy human individuals. Sequencing used immunoSEQ multiplex PCR; TCRdb keeps in-frame clones, though not all of them. The table lists a few hundred thousand clones, approximately 79% of them singletons, with less than 15% in the top ten. The CDR3 length is 13 residues. The germline CDR1 and CDR2 sequences are MNHNS and SASEGT. Trimming took 8 bases from V and 4 from J; bases not matched to a gene: 8. The count of this clone is one. Sequenced: PBMCs. This sequence originates from a woman in her forties in good health. Some clones in this sample may be carry-over from other donors' samples. The chain has TRBV6-1 and TRBJ2-7; 7 bases agree with TRBD2. DNA of the CDR3: TGTGCCAGCGTGGGGGGGATGGCGTACGAGCAGTACTTC. It encodes CASVGGMAYEQYF.